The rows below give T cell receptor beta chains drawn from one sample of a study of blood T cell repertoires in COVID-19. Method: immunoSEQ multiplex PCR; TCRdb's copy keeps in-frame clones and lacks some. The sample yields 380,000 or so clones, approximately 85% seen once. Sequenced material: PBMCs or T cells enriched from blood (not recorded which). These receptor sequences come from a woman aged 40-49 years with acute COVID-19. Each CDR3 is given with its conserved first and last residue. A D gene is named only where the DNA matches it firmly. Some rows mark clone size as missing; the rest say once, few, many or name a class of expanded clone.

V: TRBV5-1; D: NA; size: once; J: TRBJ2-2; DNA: TGCGCCAGCAGCTTCGGGGGGCGCGGTACCGGGGAGCTGTTTTTT; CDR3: CASSFGGRGTGELFF
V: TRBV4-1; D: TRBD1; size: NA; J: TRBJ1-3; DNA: TGCGCCAGCAGCCAAGAAGGGACAGCAGGAAACACCATATATTTT; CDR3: CASSQEGTAGNTIYF
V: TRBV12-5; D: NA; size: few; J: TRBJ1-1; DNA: TGTGCTAGTGGTTTGGTACTGGGGCAGGGGAACACTGAAGCTTTCTTT; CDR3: CASGLVLGQGNTEAFF
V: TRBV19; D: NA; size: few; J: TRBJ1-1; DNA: TGTGCCAGTTCTCACCCCCCGGGAGGACTGACTGAAGCTTTCTTT; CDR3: CASSHPPGGLTEAFF
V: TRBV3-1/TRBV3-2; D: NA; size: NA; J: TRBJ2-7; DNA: TGTGCCAGCAGCCAAGTCTCGTCCAGGCTGCAAGAGCAGTACTTC; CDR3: CASSQVSSRLQEQYF
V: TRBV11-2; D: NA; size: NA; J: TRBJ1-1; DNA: TGTGCCAGCAGCTTGAGCCGGGGCACTGAAGCTTTCTTT; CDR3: CASSLSRGTEAFF
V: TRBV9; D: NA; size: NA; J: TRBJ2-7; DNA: TGTGCCAGCAGCGTAGGAGTCGGGGAGCAGTACTTC; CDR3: CASSVGVGEQYF
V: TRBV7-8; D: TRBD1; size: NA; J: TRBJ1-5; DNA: TGTGCCAGCAGCTCACACAGGGGCCTCCCCCAGCATTTT; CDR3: CASSSHRGLPQHF
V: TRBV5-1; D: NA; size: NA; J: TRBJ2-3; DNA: TGCGCCAGCAGCTTGGGGAGTCTTTCAGATACGCAGTATTTT; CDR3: CASSLGSLSDTQYF
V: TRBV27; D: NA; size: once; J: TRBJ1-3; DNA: TGTGCCAGCAGTCCGCGGGGGTCTGGAAACACCATATATTTT; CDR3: CASSPRGSGNTIYF
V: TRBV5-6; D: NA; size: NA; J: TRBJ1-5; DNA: TGTGCCAAGCTTTCGGGGGATAGCAATCAGCCCCAGCATTTT; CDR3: CAKLSGDSNQPQHF
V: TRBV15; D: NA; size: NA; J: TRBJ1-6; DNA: TGTGCCACCAGCAGAGATCGGAGTTCACCCCTCCACTTT; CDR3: CATSRDRSSPLHF
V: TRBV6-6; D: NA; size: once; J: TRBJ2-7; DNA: TGTGCCAGCAAACTGAAACAGGGACCCACCCCCTACGAGCAGTACTTC; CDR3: CASKLKQGPTPYEQYF
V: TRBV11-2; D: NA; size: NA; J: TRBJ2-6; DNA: TGTGCCAGCAGCTTAGTTCCTAGAAGGGGGGCCAACGTCCTGACTTTC; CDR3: CASSLVPRRGANVLTF
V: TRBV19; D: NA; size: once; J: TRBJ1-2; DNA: TGTGCCAGGTCCAGGGCAGTGGGGGGCTACACCTTC; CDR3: CARSRAVGGYTF
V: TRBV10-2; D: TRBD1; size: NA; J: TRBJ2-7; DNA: TGCGCCAGCAGTGTGAGGGGACAGGGGGCGAACGAGCAGTACTTC; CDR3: CASSVRGQGANEQYF
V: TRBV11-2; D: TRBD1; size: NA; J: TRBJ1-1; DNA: TGTGCCAGCAGCTTAATTCCCCGGACAGGGCCCTTTAGTGAAGGTGAAGCTTTCTTT; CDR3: CASSLIPRTGPFSEGEAFF
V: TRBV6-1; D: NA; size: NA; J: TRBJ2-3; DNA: TGTGCCAGCAGTGAAGGGTTAGGGAGGCCAGATACGCAGTATTTT; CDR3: CASSEGLGRPDTQYF
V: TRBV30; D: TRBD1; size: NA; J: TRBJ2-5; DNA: TGTGCCTGGATTTCGAGACAGGGGGAGACCCAGTACTTC; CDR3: CAWISRQGETQYF
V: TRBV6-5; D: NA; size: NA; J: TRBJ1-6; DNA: TGTGCCAGCAGTTACGAGGGTACAAGGTCACCCCTCCACTTT; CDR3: CASSYEGTRSPLHF
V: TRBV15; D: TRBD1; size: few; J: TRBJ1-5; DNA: TGTGCCACCAGCAGTGCCCGACAGGGGGCCCTGCCCCAGCATTTT; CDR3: CATSSARQGALPQHF
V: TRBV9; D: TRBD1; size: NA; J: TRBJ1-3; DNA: TGTGCCAGCAGCGTAGATGCCGGGACAGGGATCTCTGGAAACACCATATATTTT; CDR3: CASSVDAGTGISGNTIYF
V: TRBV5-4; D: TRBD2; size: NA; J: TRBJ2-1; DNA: TGTGCCAGCAGCGCCCCCGGGACTAGCGCGGCCGATGCTTACAATGAGCAGTTCTTC; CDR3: CASSAPGTSAADAYNEQFF
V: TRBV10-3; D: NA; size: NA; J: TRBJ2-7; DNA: TGTGCCATCAGTGAGTCGCTCTACAGGCTCCCCGAGCAGTACTTC; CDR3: CAISESLYRLPEQYF
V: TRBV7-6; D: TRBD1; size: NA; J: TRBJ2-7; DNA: TGTGCCAGCAGCCCCGGACAGGGGGCGCGTCAGTACTTC; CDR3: CASSPGQGARQYF
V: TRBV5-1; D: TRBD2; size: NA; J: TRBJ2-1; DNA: TGCGCCAGCAGCACAGGGACTAGCGGGGGGAGCAATGAGCAGTTCTTC; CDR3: CASSTGTSGGSNEQFF
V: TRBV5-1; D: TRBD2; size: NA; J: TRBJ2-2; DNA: TGCGCCAGCAGCTTGGCCTCAGTTAGCGGGGGCCCCGGGACCGGGGAGCTGTTTTTT; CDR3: CASSLASVSGGPGTGELFF
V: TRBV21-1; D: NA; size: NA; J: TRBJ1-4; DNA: TGTGCCAGCAGCTCCACCCGGGGGAATGGAACTAATGAAAAACTGTTTTTT; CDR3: CASSSTRGNGTNEKLFF
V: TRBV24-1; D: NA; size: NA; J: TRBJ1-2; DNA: TGTGCCACCAGTACTAACGGACTACCCTATGGCTACACCTTC; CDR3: CATSTNGLPYGYTF
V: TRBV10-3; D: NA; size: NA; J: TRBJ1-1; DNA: TGTGCCATCAGTGACGGGGTTCTAAACACTGAAGCTTTCTTT; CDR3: CAISDGVLNTEAFF
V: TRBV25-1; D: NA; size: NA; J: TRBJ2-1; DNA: TGTGCCAGCAGTGGCCACAGCCTCTACAATGAGCAGTTCTTC; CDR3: CASSGHSLYNEQFF